The sequence of this T cell receptor beta chain was determined in a study of long-term antiretroviral therapy in people with HIV (dated 2022 in TCRdb). General notes on the study: The earliest samples were collected roughly a decade before the 2015 WHO recommendation for immediate ART, at a time when ART was usually postponed until CD4 counts fell. This retrospective serial study examined whether starting ART and sustained HIV suppression were associated with changes in the composition and diversity of the TRB repertoire in peripheral blood. About two fifths of the roughly 30 participants with HIV were female. No cross-contamination during QIAcube processing turned up in test extractions that ran a monoclonal T-cell line alongside 25 to 35 polyclonal samples. A total of 150 to 200 cryopreserved PBMC samples were contributed to the cohort by 30 adults with confirmed HIV infection, with samples collected serially over a mean of around 6 years (range 1-12). What the study reported, not specific to this receptor: CDR3 length ranges in HIV repertoires were narrower than in controls, and network structure suggested an antigen-experienced repertoire with only a slight naive shift after ART. At every time point, the repertoire was dominated by expanded TRB clones first identified before ART initiation, although this dominance fluctuated and, in many PLHIV, declined after ART. Unsorted PBMC were profiled instead of sorted CD4+ and CD8+ T cells because pre-ART samples had limited cell numbers. Since PBMC availability was limited, sequencing covered only the TCR beta chain, with no alpha chain pairing. Starting ART was linked to a significant rise in TRB diversity, yet even with long-term ART the diversity remained significantly lower than in transplant donor controls. Inferences about post-ART repertoire changes are limited because no data were available on ART adherence, viral resistance or therapy changes. The samples were dated from about 2004 to 2018, and the ART regimens that were used may be less effective than current ART regimens.

To be included, a participant needed at least one PBMC sample from before ART initiation plus at least two post-ART samples. All participants with HIV were treated in the United States of America. Cryopreserved samples of roughly 0.95-10 million PBMC were thawed and washed before DNA extraction. At the time of the earliest PBMC sample, participants with HIV were aged between roughly 20 and 55 years. Each participant contributed PBMC samples from 1-4 timepoints before ART initiation and 2-8 timepoints after ART initiation, with a median of 7 samples. Serial HIV viral load, CD4+ T-cell count, ART history and demographic data were obtained for every participant. Genomic DNA was extracted from unsorted PBMC with a Qiagen kit on a QIAcube, processed in batches of 12 samples. Sequencing of the TRB variable region was done with the immunoSEQ hsTCRB v3.0 assay at survey level resolution. TRB sequencing targeted a depth of roughly 40,000-55,000 T-cell genomes per sample. Pooled TRB libraries were sequenced on an Illumina MiSeq with a v3 150-cycle kit. Per the original workflow: Repertoire analysis ran in R within a reproducible Nextflow workflow covering QC, data transformation and analysis. Custom analyses were implemented in LymphoSeq2, an R package for AIRR-Seq data exploration. A few samples that yielded fewer than 5000 total TRB sequences were excluded, so that approximately 200 HIV repertoires were analyzed. Of the 188 retained HIV repertoires, about 59 were collected before and 120 to 140 after ART initiation. Each repertoire was downsampled to 5000 TRB nucleotide sequences, and summary statistics were averaged across 100 downsampling iterations. Only TRB sequences with CDR3 regions of at least seven amino acids were retained for analysis. Two measures captured diversity: a Shannon entropy-derived clonality score and the Gini coefficient. In the repertoire networks, any two of the top 5000 CDR3 amino acid sequences were connected whenever the two sequences differed by an edit distance of one. GLIPH2 predicted antigen specificity groups and MHC restriction for TRB CDR3 amino acid sequences. Known CMV, EBV, HIV or tissue antigen associations were flagged by matching CDR3 amino acid sequences against VDJdb and McPAS-TCR. Pre-ART, post-ART and control groups were compared with Wilcoxon signed-rank tests and Holm-Bonferroni correction. This is the immuneACCESS table as TCRdb keeps it, with only in-frame sequences that have V and J called. A part of the clones is gone; compared with another copy, unresolved V genes explain less than half, and the rest is unexplained. That table is the source of V, J and clone size, and D and trimming were worked out from the DNA. This sample gives roughly 15,000 clones in total; around 73% of them show up just once. The top ten hold roughly 13% of the sample.

The germline V gene encodes CDR1 WSHSY and CDR2 SAAADI. Between the V and J ends, shortened by 5 bases and 4 bases respectively, the junction contains 12 bases. Spanning cysteine to phenylalanine, the CDR3 consists of 14 amino acids. CDR3 DNA only is kept here, 42 bases in frame from base 1. As for this clone: Its recognized antigen is unknown. Base qualities are missing; no much larger clone stands one base away.

This chain is built from TRBV10-2 and TRBJ1-5; tentative D gene TRBD1, with 5 bases matching. The sequence was collected from a woman aged 40 to 50 with HIV. The material was unsorted PBMCs, obtained about 3.2 years after starting antiretroviral therapy. In nucleotide form, the sequence is TGCGCCAGCAGTCTCTCCGGGGGGAATCAGCCCCAGCATTTT. It translates as CASSLSGGNQPQHF.